This T cell receptor (beta chain) was identified in a study of CD4 T cells in relation to SARS-CoV-2 and coronaviruses. About the research overall: Shared crossreactive spike epitopes were mapped to their HLA restriction. Study conclusions and caveats: Culture-expanded clones reflect memory recall rather than primary priming during culture. Roughly 65% of donors had memory CD4+ clonotypes crossrecognizing SARS-CoV-2 and common cold coronavirus spike. Crossreactive clones expanded significantly less to SARS-CoV-2 than monoreactive clones.

TCRdb's table, derived via immunoSEQ multiplex PCR, lists solely in-frame clones and lacks some. The table shows roughly 68,000 clones, with 85% to 95% occurring only once. Before the COVID-19 pandemic, during about 2011-2019, CD4+ T cells were taken from unexposed donors. Comments on this clone: The target antigen is unknown.

The CDR3 spans 16 residues. The V and J ends lost 6 bases and 2 bases respectively, with 18 bases between them. The germline CDR1 and CDR2 sequences are LNHDA and SQIVND (reference sequence). The clonotype was recovered from a human donor in good health. The specimen sequenced was naive CD4+ T cells from PBMCs. The subset is: naive CD4+ T cells isolated by negative enrichment. The rearrangement links TRBV19 to TRBJ2-3; D is unclear. The CDR3 region is CASSPRGLENTDTQYF. The CDR3 DNA reads as TGTGCCAGTAGCCCACGCGGCCTAGAGAACACAGATACGCAGTATTTT.